This entry describes one TCR beta chain. Its specificity is not known. This specimen belongs to a study of T cells expressing NK-cell markers. General study findings and limits: These clonotypes, the leaders elsewhere, also led the CD3+CD56-NKG2C+ fraction in four donors.

No DNA is given; TCRdb re-called the 5' RACE reads and lists each CDR3 protein once. The sample includes approximately 460,000 distinct CDR3 sequences. The CDR3 has 11 residues. The germline V gene encodes CDR1 GTSNPN and CDR2 SVGIG (reference sequence). The chain uses TRBV30 and TRBJ2-1. The TCR sequence derives from a woman aged 18 to 75 in good health. The specimen sequenced was blood T cells: a sorted CD56 or NKG2C T cell subset, CD4+ or CD8+ T cells, or bulk PBMC T cells (not recorded which). CDR3 residues: CAWSSPYEQFF.